This T cell receptor beta chain is from a study of blood T cell repertoires in COVID-19. Study-wide context: Acute and convalescent COVID-19 samples came from the United States, Italy and Spain. Sources were T cells, B-cell-depleted T cells, or PBMCs; the material itself was cDNA or gDNA.

Under the authors' procedure: Reference gene primer amplification yielded estimated nucleated cell counts. Produced via immunoSEQ multiplex PCR; TCRdb's table is partial and in-frame only. V, J and clone size reflect that table, while D and trimming were determined from the DNA. The sample has about 300,000 clones; more than 75% are singletons. V was pared by 5 bases and J by 2 bases, with 16 bases of the junction left unmatched. The germline gives CDR1 MDHEN, CDR2 SYDVKM. The length of the CDR3 is 19 residues. Material for sequencing was peripheral blood. The clonotype originates from a man in his 70s with acute or convalescent COVID-19. The gene calls are TRBV28 and TRBJ1-2, with 11 bases that match TRBD1. CDR3 nucleotides: TGTGCCAGCAGTCACCCTCGACCTATCGGGACAGGGGGAAACTATGGCTACACCTTC. Its protein is CASSHPRPIGTGGNYGYTF.